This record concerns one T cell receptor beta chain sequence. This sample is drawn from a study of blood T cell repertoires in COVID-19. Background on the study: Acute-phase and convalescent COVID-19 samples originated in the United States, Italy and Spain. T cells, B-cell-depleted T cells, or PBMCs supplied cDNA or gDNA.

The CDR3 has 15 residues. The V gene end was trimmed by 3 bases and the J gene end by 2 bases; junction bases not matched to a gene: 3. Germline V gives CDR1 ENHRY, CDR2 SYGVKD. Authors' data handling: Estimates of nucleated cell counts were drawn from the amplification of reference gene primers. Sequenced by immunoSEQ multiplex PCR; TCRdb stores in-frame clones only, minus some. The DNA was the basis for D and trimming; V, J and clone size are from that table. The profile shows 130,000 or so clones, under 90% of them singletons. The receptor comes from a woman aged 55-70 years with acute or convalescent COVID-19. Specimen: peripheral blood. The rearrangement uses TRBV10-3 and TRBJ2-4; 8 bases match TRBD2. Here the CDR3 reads CAISEKRGTKNIQYF. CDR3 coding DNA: TGTGCCATCAGTGAAAAGCGGGGGACCAAAAACATTCAGTACTTC.